The present T cell receptor (beta chain) was sequenced within a study of T cell responses to AZD1222 COVID-19 vaccine (dated by TCRdb to about 2021). For the study in its entirety: AZD1222 recipients with second doses at about 4 weeks or about 12 weeks were pooled, because spike-specific TCR depth and breadth did not differ between schedules. Trial participants were enrolled by age into 18-55, 56-69 and 70-plus year subgroups, with 148, 28 and 57 TCR-sequenced participants respectively. A total of 233 trial participants underwent TCR sequencing, of whom more than 200 had received two doses of AZD1222 and around 26 had received two doses of the MenACWY control vaccine. The investigation overall reported the following: After two AZD1222 doses, both the breadth and the depth of spike-specific TCRs were significantly higher than at day 0 and than in MenACWY recipients. In the small 56-69-year group, the increase in depth fell short of significance, most likely because of low power. No day 14 peak-response samples were available, so repertoires were characterized only after the peak T cell response. Nearly half of unique spike-specific TCRs reportedly recognized epitopes outside regions mutated in the B.1.351 and B.1.1.7 variants. Participants were mostly white British and included more females than males, and it was suggested by the authors that clonal diversity may have been underestimated. Conclusions about previously exposed vaccinees are limited because only a handful of AZD1222 recipients were SARS-CoV-2 seropositive at baseline. The whole spike protein was spanned by vaccine-associated CD4 TCRs, and dominant responses were seen in regions 160-218 and 743-854.

This specimen's time point label, per the study, means: baseline before first vaccination. Samples from vaccinated people were obtained from the UK trials COV001 and COV002, which included a single-blind randomized controlled phase 2/3 trial of AZD1222 (ChAdOx1 nCoV-19) in healthy adults. For TCRbeta chain sequencing, PBMC samples from trial participants were taken at day 0 and at day 28 after the second dose. Note on this clone: The antigen this receptor binds is unknown. It has no much larger one-base neighbor in the sample; base qualities were not kept.

The CDR3 regions of human TCRbeta chains were analyzed by immunosequencing. In the paper's pipeline: Repertoire TCRs were matched against a reference library of SARS-CoV-2-specific TCRs generated with the MIRA antigen-specificity platform. Breadth was defined as the fraction of unique TCRs that were SARS-CoV-2-associated. Depth was defined as the fraction of total T cells that were SARS-CoV-2-associated. Using the MIRA data, each spike-specific TCR was mapped to the spike region that the TCR reacts to and placed in a CD4 or CD8 class. Log10-transformed breadth and depth values were compared by one-way ANOVA with Sidak's multiple comparisons tests. Imported from immuneACCESS, the table was reduced by TCRdb to in-frame sequences with V and J called. These copies leave out some clones; in studies compared against another copy, an unresolved V gene accounts for under half, and the cause of the remainder is not known. That table supplies the V and J calls and clone size; D and trimming were determined from the DNA. For this sample the table gives over 100,000 clones, of which around 90% were detected only once. The top ten hold about 6% of the sample.

CDR1 LNHDA and CDR2 SQIVND are derived from the germline V gene (reference sequence). The CDR3, from cysteine to phenylalanine, totals 14 residues. The DNA shown is the 42-base CDR3, in frame from base 1. V and J are trimmed by 8 bases and 5 bases, and the gene matches miss 11 bases of the junction. Sample: peripheral blood, taken on day 0 of AZD1222 vaccination. The chain uses TRBV19 and TRBJ1-1, and TRBD1 matches 7 of the central bases. The sequence was obtained from an adult in good health. The DNA sequence is given as TGTGCCAGTGGGGGGACCACAGGGGAAACTGAAGCTTTCTTT. Its protein reads: CASGGTTGETEAFF.